Shown below are 4 T cell receptor beta chains from a single sample sequenced in a study of OX40 agonist ivuxolimab in advanced cancers. TCRdb keeps only in-frame clones here, not all; method: immunoSEQ multiplex PCR. The sample includes about 73,000 clones, 85% to 90% of them seen just once. This sample comprised CD4+ or CD8+ T cells sorted from blood, obtained in a trial of the OX40 agonist ivuxolimab. These receptor sequences come from an adult with an advanced solid tumor such as melanoma, head and neck, liver or kidney cancer.

The chain recombines TRBV30 with TRBJ2-7; D remains unclear. The CDR3 contains 12 residues. CDR1 and CDR2 (germline): GTSNPN, SVGIG (reference sequence). Trimming removed 0 bases at V and 4 bases at J, with 7 bases between. The CDR3 coding sequence is TGTGCCTGGAGTGTATCTCGGTACGAGCAGTACTTC. Residues: CAWSVSRYEQYF.

V is TRBV19 and J is TRBJ2-1, with 14 bases matching TRBD2. The CDR3 covers 16 residues. Germline CDR1 and CDR2: LNHDA and SQIVND (reference sequence). With 5 bases clipped from V and 5 bases from J, the junction kept 5 bases outside the gene matches. CDR3 loop: CASSAPGLAGDNEQFF. The CDR3 nucleotides are TGTGCCAGTAGTGCACCGGGACTAGCGGGAGACAATGAGCAGTTCTTC.

V is TRBV5-4 and J is TRBJ2-5, with D unresolved. The length of the CDR3 is 14 residues. Trimming shortened V by 0 bases and J by 1 base, and 7 bases separated the two germline ends. Germline V lookup: CDR1 SGHNT, CDR2 YYREEE (reference sequence). CDR3 DNA sequence: TGTGCCAGCAGCTTGGCACAGCTCCAAGAGACCCAGTACTTC. Translated: CASSLAQLQETQYF.

The chain is built from TRBV7-9 and TRBJ2-5, with a weak D call TRBD1 (5 bases). Trimming took 6 bases from V and 5 from J, leaving 10 bases between them. Germline CDR1 is SEHNR and CDR2 is FQNEAQ (reference sequence). CDR3 length: 12 residues. The CDR3 loop reads CASRKGLETQYF. The DNA for the CDR3 is TGTGCCAGCAGGAAGGGGCTGGAGACCCAGTACTTC.